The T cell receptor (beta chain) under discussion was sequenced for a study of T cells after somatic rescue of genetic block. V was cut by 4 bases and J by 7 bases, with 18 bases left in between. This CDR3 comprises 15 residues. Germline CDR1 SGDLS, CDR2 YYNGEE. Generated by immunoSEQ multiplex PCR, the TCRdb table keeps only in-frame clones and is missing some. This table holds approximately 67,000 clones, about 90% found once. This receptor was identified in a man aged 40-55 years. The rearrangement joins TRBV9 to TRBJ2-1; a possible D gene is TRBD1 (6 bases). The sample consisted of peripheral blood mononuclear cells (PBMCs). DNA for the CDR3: TGTGCCAGCAGCATTACCGGGACAAGTAGGAATGAGCAGTTCTTC. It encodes CASSITGTSRNEQFF.